Sequencing of this T cell receptor (beta chain) was carried out in a study of T cells in Graves' hyperthyroidism and ophthalmopathy. Study details: Peripheral blood was acquired at first diagnosis, ahead of any therapy whatsoever. General observations from the study: Most expanded thyroid clonotypes above 0.001 also appeared in blood.

Cells are PBMCs isolated from more than 8.5 ml of fresh blood. RNA transcripts were the template for amplifying TCR beta CDR3 regions. The HTBI primer set was used in a first-round RT-PCR of the TCR CDR3. TCRdb ran MiXCR on the multiplex PCR reads and lists one entry per CDR3 protein. Among 500,000 to 550,000 distinct CDR3 sequences, less than 25% were seen once, and the ten largest hold 26%. This clonotype was seen many times. Its target is not known. The CDR3 is 15 residues long. Germline CDR1 SGHRS, CDR2 YFSETQ. The V and J ends lost 3 bases and 0 bases, in that order; junction bases with no gene match: 5.

V usage is TRBV5-1 and J usage is TRBJ1-2; TRBD1 aligns across 7 bases. The receptor was derived from a man aged 18-30 years with Graves' hyperthyroidism. Sequencing was performed on blood. The chain's CDR3 is CASSYGTDTNYGYTF. For the CDR3, the DNA is TGCGCCAGCAGCTACGGGACAGATACTAACTATGGCTACACCTTC.